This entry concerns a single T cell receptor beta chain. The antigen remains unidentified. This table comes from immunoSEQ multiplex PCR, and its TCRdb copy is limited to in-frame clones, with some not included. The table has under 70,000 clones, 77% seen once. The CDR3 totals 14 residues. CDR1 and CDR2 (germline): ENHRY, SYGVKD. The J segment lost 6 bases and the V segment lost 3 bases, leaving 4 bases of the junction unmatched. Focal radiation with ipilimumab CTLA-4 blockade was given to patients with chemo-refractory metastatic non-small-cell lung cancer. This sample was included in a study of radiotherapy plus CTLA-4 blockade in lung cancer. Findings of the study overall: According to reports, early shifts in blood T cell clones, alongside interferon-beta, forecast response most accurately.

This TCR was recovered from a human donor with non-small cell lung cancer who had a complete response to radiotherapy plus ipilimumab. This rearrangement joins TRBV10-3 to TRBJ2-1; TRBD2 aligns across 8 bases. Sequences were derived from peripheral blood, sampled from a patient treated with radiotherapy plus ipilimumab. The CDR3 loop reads CAISDRSGGNEQFF. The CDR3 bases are TGTGCCATCAGTGACAGGAGCGGGGGCAATGAGCAGTTCTTC.